The next 30 T cell receptor beta chains were all read from a single sample in a study of identical twins. TCRdb re-analysed the 5' RACE reads in MiXCR, keeping a single row per CDR3 protein. The data contain more than 400,000 distinct CDR3 sequences, over 12% of them seen just once; the ten biggest clones take up about 0.47%. These data were also reused for a study on yellow fever vaccine responses in identical twins.

Material: CD4+ T cells sorted from blood. The receptor source for this set is a woman in her late teens or twenties in good health.

The gene calls are TRBV29-1 and TRBJ2-1; 9 positions agree with TRBD2. The CDR3 covers 18 residues. The J segment lost 4 bases and the V segment lost 4 bases, leaving 17 bases of the junction unmatched. Germline lookup yields CDR1 SQVTM and CDR2 ANQGSEA. CDR3 residues: CSVVGGASGTIGYNEQFF. As DNA, the CDR3 is TGCAGCGTTGTGGGGGGGGCTAGCGGGACAATTGGATACAATGAGCAGTTCTTC.

This clonotype was found a few times. At one boundary the junction diverges from the germline segment, which might be a read error. CDR3 protein: CATSRDHRAHTDF. CDR3 nucleotides: TGTGCCACCAGCAGAGATCACCGGGCCCACACGGACTTC. The chain carries TRBV15 and TRBJ2-5; D is unclear. There are 13 residues in the CDR3. Per the germline V gene, CDR1 is LNHNV and CDR2 is YYDKDF (reference sequence). The variable domain in full, with the rest retrieved from reference TRBV15 and TRBJ2-5, is DAMVIQNPRYQVTQFGKPVTLSCSQTLNHNVMYWYQQKSSQAPKLLFHYYDKDFNNEADTPDNFQSRRPNTSFCFLDIRSPGLGDTAMYLCATSRDHRAHTDFGPGTRLLVL.

This clonotype was found a few times. The V call is TRBV27, the J call TRBJ2-3; D might be TRBD2 (5 bases). Germline V gene lookup returns CDR1 MNHEY and CDR2 SMNVEV (reference sequence). The V end lost 6 bases, the J end lost 3 bases, and 16 bases lay between the germline ends. The CDR3 contains 15 residues. Here the CDR3 reads CASRRGKGWTDTQYF. For the CDR3, the DNA is TGTGCCAGCAGACGGGGTAAGGGTTGGACAGATACGCAGTATTTT.

The chain joins TRBV12-3 or TRBV12-4 to TRBJ2-1; 9 bases fit TRBD2. V lost 0 bases to trimming and J lost 8 bases; unmatched junction nucleotides: 11. The CDR3 covers 17 residues. The DNA of the CDR3 is TGTGCCAGCAGTTTAGCCCCAGCTCGCGGGGGGGGGGATGAGCAGTTCTTC. It translates to CASSLAPARGGGDEQFF.

The genes are TRBV7-7 and TRBJ2-3, with D hard to call. The CDR3 sequence is 14 residues long. Trimming took 3 bases from V and 0 from J, leaving 7 bases between them. Germline-derived CDR1 and CDR2 are SSHAT and FNYEAQ (reference sequence). CDR3 loop: CASSFFPSTDTQYF. The CDR3 DNA reads as TGTGCCAGCAGCTTTTTTCCTAGCACAGATACGCAGTATTTT. The full variable domain, in which reference TRBV7-7 and TRBJ2-3 provide the parts outside the CDR3, is GAGVSQSPRYKVTKRGQDVTLRCDPISSHATLYWYQQALGQGPEFLTYFNYEAQPDKSGLPSDRFSAERPEGSISTLTIQRTEQRDSAMYRCASSFFPSTDTQYFGPGTRLTVL.

This chain links TRBV5-1 with TRBJ1-4; no reliable D call. The CDR3 covers 13 residues. Germline V lookup: CDR1 SGHRS, CDR2 YFSETQ. Trimming stripped 0 bases from V and 6 bases from J, with 6 bases between. Here the CDR3 DNA reads TGCGCCAGCAGCTTGGTCACGGATGAAAAACTGTTTTTT. It yields the protein CASSLVTDEKLFF.

To note about this clonotype: A read error may account for a junction end that differs from germline. The chain is built from TRBV12-3 or TRBV12-4 and TRBJ2-1, with 11 nucleotides matching TRBD2. The CDR3 extends over 18 amino acids. The CDR3 DNA reads as TGTGCCATCAGTTTAGGCTCGGCTAGCGGGAGGTATAGGAATGAGCAGTTCTTC. As protein: CAISLGSASGRYRNEQFF.

The J gene is TRBJ2-5, the V gene TRBV20-1, with D maybe TRBD1 (5 bases). Trimming removed 5 bases from V and 1 base from J, with 11 bases in between. CDR1 is DFQATT, CDR2 SNEGSKA, per germline (reference sequence). The CDR3 consists of 13 residues. The CDR3 DNA reads TGCAGTGCTCCATACAGGTCCCAAGAGACCCAGTACTTC. This sequence encodes CSAPYRSQETQYF.

This chain connects TRBV4-1 to TRBJ2-5; unclear D gene. Germline V gene data show CDR1 as MGHRA and CDR2 as YSYEKL. CDR3 length: 13 residues. V was cut by 2 bases and J by 5 bases, with 9 bases left in between. CDR3 in DNA: TGCGCCAGCAGCCAATCGTCCACGGAGACCCAGTACTTC. Translation: CASSQSSTETQYF.

The chain is built from TRBV6-1 and TRBJ1-2; weak D call: TRBD1 (5 bases). The V end lost 3 bases, the J end lost 6 bases, and 20 bases lay between the germline ends. The CDR3 has 16 amino acids. Germline V gives CDR1 MNHNS, CDR2 SASEGT. CDR3 sequence (DNA): TGTGCCAGCAGTGATCGGACGGGGACCCAGAGACATGGCTACACCTTC. Translation: CASSDRTGTQRHGYTF.

The rearrangement uses TRBV4-2 and TRBJ2-5, with D possibly matching TRBD1 (5 bases). The length of the CDR3 is 13 residues. V lost 6 bases and J lost 2, with 10 bases in between. The V gene's germline CDR1 is LGHNA and CDR2 YNFKEQ. In DNA form, the CDR3 reads TGTGCCAGCAGGCTAGACAGACAAGAGACCCAGTACTTC. Translation: CASRLDRQETQYF.

This clonotype was detected many times. The V call is TRBV11-2, the J call TRBJ2-7; no reliable D call. The CDR3 has 13 amino acids. V was cut by 5 bases and J by 0 bases, with 8 bases left in between. CDR1 and CDR2 from the germline V gene are SGHAT and FQNNGV. CDR3 in amino acids: CASSPYDSYEQYV. CDR3 DNA sequence: TGTGCCAGCAGCCCTTACGACTCCTACGAGCAGTACGTC.

The J gene is TRBJ1-3, the V gene TRBV28; no definite D call. V was cut by 1 base and J by 7 bases, with 17 bases left in between. The CDR3 totals 16 residues. CDR1 MDHEN and CDR2 SYDVKM come from the germline V gene. The CDR3 is CASSLSPFASGNTIYF. CDR3 nucleotide sequence: TGTGCCAGCAGTTTATCGCCCTTCGCGTCGGGTAACACCATATATTTT.

The V gene is TRBV7-8, the J gene TRBJ1-1; possible D gene TRBD1, 6 bases. CDR3 length: 13 residues. From germline, CDR1 is SGHVS and CDR2 FQNEAQ. The V and J ends lost 8 bases and 8 bases respectively, with 18 bases between them. DNA for the CDR3: TGTGCCAGCCAGGGGCAGGGATTGGGCGAAGCTTTCTTT. It is translated as CASQGQGLGEAFF.

The gene calls are TRBV5-1 and TRBJ2-1; the match to TRBD2 covers 7 bases. V was clipped by 1 base and J by 8 bases; unmatched bases: 12. CDR1 and CDR2 (germline): SGHRS, YFSETQ. There are 16 residues in the CDR3. The CDR3 DNA sequence: TGCGCCAGCAGCTTGACTAGCGCGCTACTGGGGGATGAGCAGTTCTTC. This encodes CASSLTSALLGDEQFF.

This chain connects TRBV6-4 to TRBJ2-7, with 8 nucleotides matching TRBD1. J was trimmed by 6 bases and V by 3 bases; bases with no gene match: 4. CDR1 MRHNA and CDR2 SNTAGT come from the germline V gene. CDR3 size: 13 residues. DNA of the CDR3: TGTGCCAGCAGTGAGCCAGGGGGCCTCGAGCAGTACGTC. Its protein is CASSEPGGLEQYV.

The chain's CDR3 is CSAVGVGGGAEWNEQFF. Here the CDR3 DNA reads TGCAGTGCTGTTGGGGTAGGCGGGGGGGCCGAGTGGAATGAGCAGTTCTTC. This chain connects TRBV20-1 to TRBJ2-1; 9 positions agree with TRBD2. CDR3 length: 17 residues. The V gene end was trimmed by 5 bases and the J gene end by 7 bases; junction bases not matched to a gene: 18. Germline V gene sequence: CDR1 DFQATT, CDR2 SNEGSKA (reference sequence).

This clonotype appeared a few times. The genes are TRBV12-3 or TRBV12-4 and TRBJ2-1; 9 nucleotides line up with TRBD2. After removal of 6 bases from V and 2 bases from J, the junction contained 8 bases not matched to a gene. The length of the CDR3 is 16 residues. The CDR3 region has the DNA TGTGCCAGCAGCCCTACGCGGGGGGGCCCCTACAATGAGCAGTTCTTC. Its protein is CASSPTRGGPYNEQFF.

The CDR3: CASSPIGTVATNEKLFF. The CDR3 DNA sequence: TGTGCCAGCAGTCCAATTGGGACAGTCGCAACTAATGAAAAACTGTTTTTT. This chain uses TRBV9 with TRBJ1-4; 7 positions agree with TRBD1. The CDR3 length is 17 residues. Germline CDR1 SGDLS, CDR2 YYNGEE. The V and J ends lost 5 bases and 0 bases, in that order; junction bases with no gene match: 10.

This clonotype was recorded a few times. The genes are TRBV12-3 or TRBV12-4 and TRBJ2-2; no clear D. The ends were cut back, 6 bases at V and 2 bases at J, with 13 bases in the middle. This CDR3 contains 15 residues. CDR3 amino acids: CASSPYTVNTGELFF. CDR3 coding DNA: TGTGCCAGCAGCCCATACACTGTAAACACCGGGGAGCTGTTTTTT.

The chain joins TRBV7-2 to TRBJ2-1; D gene uncertain. The CDR3 length is 14 residues. The V end was cut by 1 base, the J end by 6 bases, with 10 bases between. Germline V gene lookup returns CDR1 SGHTA and CDR2 FQGNSA. The CDR3 reads CASSLGVRLNEQFF. CDR3 DNA sequence: TGTGCCAGCAGCTTAGGGGTCCGTCTCAATGAGCAGTTCTTC.

In its sample, this clonotype was seen a few times. The chain carries TRBV20-1 and TRBJ2-5, with 14 bases identical to TRBD2. Germline V CDR1 and CDR2: DFQATT, SNEGSKA (reference sequence). The ends lost 6 bases at V and 5 bases at J; junction bases unmatched: 5. The CDR3 has 14 residues. Here the CDR3 reads CSAGLAGVLETQYF. DNA of the CDR3: TGCAGTGCGGGACTAGCGGGAGTGTTGGAGACCCAGTACTTC.

The chain links TRBV4-2 to TRBJ2-5, with 9 bases that match TRBD2. CDR3 length equals 16 residues. The J segment lost 5 bases and the V segment lost 0 bases, leaving 7 bases of the junction unmatched. From germline, CDR1 is LGHNA and CDR2 YNFKEQ. CDR3 DNA sequence: TGTGCCAGCAGCCAAGAGATAGCGGGAGATAGCGAGACCCAGTACTTC. The encoded protein is CASSQEIAGDSETQYF.

The chain combines TRBV11-2 with TRBJ2-7, with D possibly matching TRBD2 (5 bases). This CDR3 region has 13 residues. Per the germline V gene, CDR1 is SGHAT and CDR2 is FQNNGV. The V end lost 1 base, the J end lost 5 bases, and 9 bases lay between the germline ends. Here the CDR3 reads CASSLAAGNEQYV. DNA of the CDR3: TGTGCCAGCAGCTTAGCCGCGGGCAACGAGCAGTACGTC.

This sequence joins TRBV5-1 and TRBJ2-3, with D perhaps matching TRBD1 (6 bases). The length of the CDR3 is 14 residues. Germline CDR1 is SGHRS and CDR2 is YFSETQ. Trimming stripped 0 bases from V and 7 bases from J, with 12 bases between. The CDR3 bases are TGCGCCAGCAGCTTGGGGACAGAATACAATACGCAGTATTTT. It translates to CASSLGTEYNTQYF.

In its sample, this clonotype was seen a few times. The V and J genes are TRBV15 and TRBJ2-7, with D unclear. CDR3 length equals 12 residues. Trimming took 2 bases from V and 3 from J, leaving 5 bases between them. CDR1 and CDR2 (germline): LNHNV, YYDKDF (reference sequence). CDR3 sequence reads: CATSRKDYEQYV. The CDR3 bases are TGTGCCACCAGCAGAAAAGACTACGAGCAGTACGTC.

This clonotype was detected a few times. The rearrangement joins TRBV20-1 to TRBJ1-5; perhaps TRBD1 as D (6 bases). The CDR3 consists of 14 residues. CDR1 DFQATT and CDR2 SNEGSKA come from the germline V gene (reference sequence). Trimming removed 0 bases from V and 6 bases from J, with 12 bases in between. CDR3 loop: CSARDMGAGQPQHF. The DNA of the CDR3 is TGCAGTGCTAGAGATATGGGGGCTGGTCAGCCCCAGCATTTT.

This clonotype was seen many times. This chain uses TRBV2 with TRBJ2-1; the D is unclear. This CDR3 has 16 residues. Per the germline V gene, CDR1 is SNHLY and CDR2 is FYNNEI. Trimming took 3 bases from V and 0 from J, leaving 12 bases between them. The CDR3 DNA reads as TGTGCCAGCAGTGAGCGACACCCGAGCTCCTACAATGAGCAGTTCTTC. This codes for CASSERHPSSYNEQFF.

This clonotype has just a few counts. This chain joins TRBV2 and TRBJ2-7, with TRBD1 matching over 7 bases. The CDR3 consists of 14 residues. V shed 7 bases, J shed 0 bases, and the junction held 6 bases outside the gene matches. Germline-derived CDR1 and CDR2 are SNHLY and FYNNEI. The CDR3 DNA sequence: TGTGCCAGCATTGAGACAGGGTCCTCCTACGAGCAGTACTTC. Amino acid sequence: CASIETGSSYEQYF. The full variable domain, in which reference TRBV2 and TRBJ2-7 provide the parts outside the CDR3, is EPEVTQTPSHQVTQMGQEVILRCVPISNHLYFYWYRQILGQKVEFLVSFYNNEISEKSEIFDDQFSVERPDGSNFTLKIRSTKLEDSAMYFCASIETGSSYEQYFGPGTRLTVT.

Only a few counts were recorded for this clonotype. The chain combines TRBV9 with TRBJ2-1; no clear D. The V gene lost 0 bases and the J gene lost 2 bases, with 12 bases spanning the gap. This CDR3 spans 16 amino acids. Germline V lookup: CDR1 SGDLS, CDR2 YYNGEE. The DNA of the CDR3 is TGTGCCAGCAGCGTAGAAGTTTGGGTAGCCTACAATGAGCAGTTCTTC. This gives the protein CASSVEVWVAYNEQFF.